This entry lists 25 T cell receptor beta chains sequenced from one sample in a study of T cells in Graves' hyperthyroidism and ophthalmopathy. Amplification of TCR beta CDR3 regions used RNA as the template. Initially, a first-round RT-PCR of the TCR CDR3 employed the HTBI primer set. TCRdb recomputed calls from the multiplex PCR reads with MiXCR, one row per CDR3 protein. The sample carries 500,000 or so distinct CDR3 sequences, about 16% recorded once. Sequencing used blood. The receptor set was obtained from a woman younger than 45 with Graves' ophthalmopathy.

This clonotype has ten or more counts. V and J are TRBV20-1 and TRBJ1-6; D perhaps matches TRBD1 (5 bases). Germline CDR1 DFQATT, CDR2 SNEGSKA (reference sequence). The length of the CDR3 is 14 residues. V lost 1 base, J lost 10 bases, and 14 bases lay in between. The CDR3 spells CSARALGWDSPLHF. The CDR3 DNA is TGCAGTGCTAGAGCGTTGGGATGGGACTCACCCCTCCACTTT.

The V call is TRBV7-9, the J call TRBJ2-2, with 9 bases aligning to TRBD2. J was trimmed by 3 bases and V by 5 bases; bases with no gene match: 16. Per the germline V gene, CDR1 is SEHNR and CDR2 is FQNEAQ (reference sequence). The CDR3 sequence is 19 residues long. DNA for the CDR3: TGTGCCAGCAGCACCCTTAGGAGCGGGAGGTTGGCGGACACCGGGGAGCTGTTTTTT. Protein sequence: CASSTLRSGRLADTGELFF.

The chain carries TRBV6-2 or TRBV6-3 and TRBJ2-7; possibly TRBD1 for D (6 bases). This CDR3 has 13 residues. The germline V gene has CDR1 MNHEY and CDR2 SVGEGT. The V gene lost 5 bases and the J gene lost 3 bases, with 11 bases spanning the gap. CDR3 sequence (DNA): TGTGCCAGCAGTCCCGGACAGTTCTACGAGCAGTACTTC. It specifies CASSPGQFYEQYF.

There are many counts of this clonotype. The V and J genes are TRBV28 and TRBJ2-7; D gene unclear. The germline CDR1 and CDR2 sequences are MDHEN and SYDVKM. Trimming shortened V by 3 bases and J by 3 bases, and 6 bases separated the two germline ends. The CDR3 is 12 residues long. The CDR3 DNA follows: TGTGCCAGCAGTTTCGTCGGCTACGAGCAGTACTTC. This codes for CASSFVGYEQYF. The full variable domain, completed using reference TRBV28 and TRBJ2-7, is DVKVTQSSRYLVKRTGEKVFLECVQDMDHENMFWYRQDPGLGLRLIYFSYDVKMKEKGDIPEGYSVSREKKERFSLILESASTNQTSMYLCASSFVGYEQYFGPGTRLTVT.

This clonotype was observed at least ten times. The V gene is TRBV20-1, the J gene TRBJ2-3; TRBD2 is a possible D gene (6 bases). Germline assignment: CDR1 DFQATT and CDR2 SNEGSKA (reference sequence). Between the trimmed V and J ends, which lost 3 bases and 0 bases, there was a span of 13 bases. This CDR3 spans 15 amino acids. The CDR3: CSASDPSASTDTQYF. The CDR3 DNA follows: TGCAGTGCTAGTGACCCTAGCGCAAGCACAGATACGCAGTATTTT.

The CDR3 sequence: CASSAPLPGLDNLDTQYF. CDR3 DNA: TGTGCCAGCAGCGCACCTTTACCGGGACTCGACAACTTAGATACGCAGTATTTT. V and J are TRBV7-9 and TRBJ2-3; weak D call: TRBD2 (6 bases). The V gene lost 5 bases and the J gene lost 5 bases, with 26 bases spanning the gap. Germline V gene data show CDR1 as SEHNR and CDR2 as FQNEAQ (reference sequence). The CDR3 has 18 amino acids.

On this clonotype itself: One end of the junction fails to match germline, which may point to a read error. The CDR3: CSARGLGPLIHF. The CDR3, as DNA: TGCAGTGCTAGAGGACTAGGACCCTTGATTCACTTC. This rearrangement joins TRBV20-1 to TRBJ2-5; maybe TRBD2 (6 bases). CDR3 length: 12 residues. CDR1 is DFQATT and CDR2 is SNEGSKA in the germline V gene (reference sequence).

This clonotype was recorded at least ten times. V and J are TRBV28 and TRBJ2-1; D remains ambiguous. CDR1 is MDHEN, CDR2 SYDVKM, per germline. The CDR3 spans 12 residues. Trimming pared 5 bases from V and 1 base from J, leaving 3 bases between. CDR3 residues: CASSNSYNEQFF. CDR3 bases: TGTGCCAGCAGTAATTCCTACAATGAGCAGTTCTTC.

The V and J genes are TRBV7-3 and TRBJ2-1; D possibly corresponds to TRBD2 (5 bases). The CDR3 totals 18 residues. Germline V gene sequence: CDR1 SGHTA, CDR2 FQGTGA. V was trimmed by 2 bases and J by 7 bases, leaving 24 bases between them. The CDR3 is CASSLRALAPPLWNEQFF. DNA for the CDR3: TGTGCCAGCAGCTTACGGGCCCTAGCACCCCCCCTCTGGAATGAGCAGTTCTTC.

This chain joins TRBV6-2 or TRBV6-3 and TRBJ2-1; 7 bases are a match to TRBD2. Germline values: CDR1 MNHEY, CDR2 SVGEGT. V lost 7 bases to trimming and J lost 4 bases; unmatched junction nucleotides: 10. The CDR3 is 15 residues long. The CDR3 nucleotides are TGTGCCAGCACCCCTGGGCCTAGCGGTTACAATGAGCAGTTCTTC. Its translation: CASTPGPSGYNEQFF.

This clonotype was detected ten times or more. The chain recombines TRBV7-8 with TRBJ1-5; D gene unclear. Germline loops: CDR1 SGHVS, CDR2 FQNEAQ. V lost 2 bases and J lost 6, with 11 bases in between. This CDR3 is 14 amino acids long. CDR3 sequence (DNA): TGTGCCAGCAGCTTATATCCTTTGCGTCAGCCCCAGCATTTT. The encoded protein is CASSLYPLRQPQHF. Filled out from reference TRBV7-8 and TRBJ1-5, the complete variable domain reads GAGVSQSPRYKVAKRGQDVALRCDPISGHVSLFWYQQALGQGPEFLTYFQNEAQLDKSGLPSDRFFAERPEGSVSTLKIQRTQQEDSAVYLCASSLYPLRQPQHFGDGTRLSIL.

The gene calls are TRBV6-5 and TRBJ2-1; TRBD1 matches 8 bases. Per germline, CDR1 MNHEY and CDR2 SVGAGI. This CDR3 is 16 amino acids long. Trimming removed 2 bases from V and 4 bases from J; junction bases left unmatched: 7. The CDR3 spells CASSYNPGQVYNEQFF. CDR3 nucleotide sequence: TGTGCCAGCAGTTACAACCCGGGACAGGTTTACAATGAGCAGTTCTTC.

V gene TRBV7-8 combines with J gene TRBJ2-7; D unclear. V was shortened by 2 bases and J by 3 bases, with 14 bases between the two germline ends. Germline CDR1 and CDR2: SGHVS and FQNEAQ. This CDR3 region has 15 residues. CDR3 nucleotides: TGTGCCAGCAGCTTACATCTAGAAGGAGACTACGAGCAGTACTTC. Amino acids: CASSLHLEGDYEQYF.

This clonotype was recorded at least ten times. The chain links TRBV28 to TRBJ2-1, with 13 nucleotides matching TRBD2. The V segment lost 6 bases and the J segment 4 bases; nucleotides outside the gene matches: 24. Germline CDR1 MDHEN, CDR2 SYDVKM. This CDR3 is 22 amino acids long. The CDR3 spells CASREGLAGRSPITSTYNEQFF. CDR3 bases: TGTGCCAGCAGGGAGGGACTAGCGGGACGCTCTCCCATCACATCGACTTACAATGAGCAGTTCTTC.

This clonotype was recorded at least ten times. The gene calls are TRBV28 and TRBJ1-5; TRBD1 matches at 8 bases. The J segment lost 7 bases and the V segment lost 2 bases, leaving 7 bases of the junction unmatched. Germline CDR1 and CDR2: MDHEN and SYDVKM. The CDR3 runs 15 residues. The CDR3, as DNA: TGTGCCAGCAGTTTACTAACAGGGGGAGGCCAGCCCCAGCATTTT. Its translation: CASSLLTGGGQPQHF.

This CDR3 is CASSEVRGSYEQYF. DNA for the CDR3: TGTGCCAGCAGTGAAGTTAGGGGATCCTACGAGCAGTACTTC. This chain links TRBV6-1 with TRBJ2-7, with D perhaps matching TRBD1 (5 bases). Germline-derived CDR1 and CDR2 are MNHNS and SASEGT. V lost 1 base to trimming and J lost 1 base, with 8 bases between them. The CDR3 sequence is 14 residues long.

The chain is built from TRBV28 and TRBJ2-2; TRBD1 matches 8 bases. Germline lookup yields CDR1 MDHEN and CDR2 SYDVKM. This CDR3 has 16 residues. V lost 6 bases to trimming and J lost 1 base; unmatched junction nucleotides: 7. The chain's CDR3 is CASSQTGARNTGELFF. The CDR3 DNA is TGTGCCAGCAGCCAGACAGGGGCGCGGAACACCGGGGAGCTGTTTTTT.

The chain recombines TRBV30 with TRBJ2-7; D call uncertain. With 0 bases removed from V and 2 bases from J, the gap between germline ends came to 8 bases. Per the germline V gene, CDR1 is GTSNPN and CDR2 is SVGIG (reference sequence). The CDR3 covers 13 residues. CDR3 amino acids: CAWSVNYPYEQYF. The CDR3 DNA sequence: TGTGCCTGGAGTGTAAACTACCCCTACGAGCAGTACTTC.

The chain employs TRBV9 and TRBJ2-1; 12 positions agree with TRBD2. V lost 2 bases and J lost 10; bases outside the gene matches: 7. Looked up from germline, CDR1 is SGDLS and CDR2 is YYNGEE. The CDR3 runs 15 residues. The CDR3 sequence: CASSVGSGTSGEQFF. CDR3 in DNA: TGTGCCAGCAGCGTTGGATCCGGGACTAGCGGGGAGCAGTTCTTC.

Ten or more counts support this clonotype. The chain recombines TRBV30 with TRBJ2-7; D gene ambiguous. V gave up 5 bases and J gave up 1 base, with 12 bases separating them. Germline-derived CDR1 and CDR2 are GTSNPN and SVGIG (reference sequence). The CDR3 totals 13 residues. CDR3 coding DNA: TGTGCCTGGGCCTCGGGCCGATCCTACGAGCAGTACTTC. It codes for CAWASGRSYEQYF.

This clonotype showed up just a few times. The gene calls are TRBV7-9 and TRBJ1-1; D call uncertain. The CDR3 covers 13 residues. Trimming pared 2 bases from V and 7 bases from J, leaving 11 bases between. Germline CDR1 SEHNR, CDR2 FQNEAQ (reference sequence). In DNA, the CDR3 is TGTGCCAGCAGCTTAATTCTGGACGGTGAAGCTTTCTTT. Translated: CASSLILDGEAFF.

There are a few counts of this clonotype. A junction boundary mismatches the germline segment, possibly from a read error. The chain carries TRBV5-1 and TRBJ2-2; D possibly corresponds to TRBD1 (6 bases). Looked up from germline, CDR1 is SGHRS and CDR2 is YFSETQ. This CDR3 is built from 14 residues. This CDR3 reads CASTPGHNTGELLF. The CDR3 DNA reads as TGCGCCAGCACACCGGGACACAACACCGGGGAGCTGCTTTTT.

This clonotype has a handful of counts. CDR3 residues: CSASALRGSTPNYGYTF. CDR3 nucleotides: TGCAGTGCTAGTGCCTTGAGGGGTTCCACCCCTAACTATGGCTACACCTTC. The chain employs TRBV20-1 and TRBJ1-2, with D perhaps TRBD1 (5 bases). The germline gives CDR1 DFQATT, CDR2 SNEGSKA (reference sequence). V was clipped by 3 bases and J by 0 bases, with 20 bases between them. The CDR3 spans 17 residues.

The V call is TRBV15, the J call TRBJ2-2; perhaps TRBD1 as D (6 bases). Between the trimmed V and J ends, which lost 0 bases and 4 bases, there was a span of 9 bases. CDR3 length: 15 amino acids. Germline V gene data show CDR1 as LNHNV and CDR2 as YYDKDF (reference sequence). The CDR3 region has the DNA TGTGCCACCAGCAGAGACGGCAGGGGCACCGGGGAGCTGTTTTTT. This codes for CATSRDGRGTGELFF. Full variable domain (remainder filled in from reference TRBV15 and TRBJ2-2): DAMVIQNPRYQVTQFGKPVTLSCSQTLNHNVMYWYQQKSSQAPKLLFHYYDKDFNNEADTPDNFQSRRPNTSFCFLDIRSPGLGDTAMYLCATSRDGRGTGELFFGEGSRLTVL.

About this clonotype itself: Its ends do not fully match the called genes, so a read error is possible. V is TRBV6-1 and J is TRBJ2-7; D possibly corresponds to TRBD2 (5 bases). CDR3 size: 13 residues. Germline values: CDR1 MNHNS, CDR2 SASEGT. CDR3 amino acids: CAGRLSGTYEQYF. CDR3 nucleotide sequence: TGTGCCGGCAGGTTAAGCGGTACCTACGAGCAGTACTTC.